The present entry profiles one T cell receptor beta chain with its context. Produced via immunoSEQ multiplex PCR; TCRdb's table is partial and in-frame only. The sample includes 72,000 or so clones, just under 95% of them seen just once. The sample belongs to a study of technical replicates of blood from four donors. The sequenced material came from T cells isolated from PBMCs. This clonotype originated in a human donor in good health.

The CDR3 is CASSTGLAGVPYEQYF. The CDR3 DNA sequence: TGTGCCAGCAGTACAGGACTAGCGGGAGTCCCCTACGAGCAGTACTTC. The chain carries TRBV25-1 and TRBJ2-7, with 13 bases that match TRBD2. The germline gives CDR1 MGHDK, CDR2 SYGVNS. The CDR3 is made up of 16 amino acids. V was clipped by 5 bases and J by 2 bases; unmatched bases: 6.